The entry below gives a single TCR beta chain sequence along with its context. TCRdb keeps only in-frame clones here, not all; method: immunoSEQ multiplex PCR. Of about 150,000 clones in the sample, about four fifths were seen once. The CDR3 totals 14 residues. Germline V gene sequence: CDR1 SGHDT, CDR2 YYEEEE. Trimming shortened V by 0 bases and J by 0 bases, and 6 bases separated the two germline ends. The sample is drawn from a study of blood T cell repertoires in COVID-19. The sequence was collected from a man aged 60-69 years with acute or convalescent COVID-19. The sequencing sample was made of peripheral blood. The chain links TRBV5-6 to TRBJ1-1; no reliable D call. CDR3: CASSLVRVNTEAFF. The CDR3 DNA is TGTGCCAGCAGCTTGGTACGGGTGAACACTGAAGCTTTCTTT.